A selection of T cell receptor beta chains follows, all from one sample in a study of CD8 T cells in Susac syndrome. MiXCR, run by TCRdb on the immunoSEQ multiplex PCR reads, gives a single entry per CDR3 protein. The table records about 300,000 distinct CDR3 sequences, approximately 85% of them present only once. Sequenced sample: CD8+ T cells from PBMCs. These receptors originate from a human donor with multiple sclerosis. Both conserved end residues are part of each CDR3. Fields, in order: J gene, V gene, D gene, clone size, CDR3 protein, CDR3 DNA. The D gene is left open where the match is weak. Size is stated for part of the rows, as once, few or many counts, or as a class when the clone is expanded.

TRBJ2-7	TRBV30	-	-	CAWSPIYYEQYF	TGTGCCTGGAGTCCCATTTACTACGAGCAGTACTTC
TRBJ2-1	TRBV5-6	-	-	CASSLFGPPNEQFF	TGTGCCAGCAGCTTGTTCGGACCGCCGAATGAGCAGTTCTTC
TRBJ2-7	TRBV7-6	-	-	CASSPEGQHYEQYF	TGTGCCAGCAGCCCGGAGGGGCAGCATTACGAGCAGTACTTC
TRBJ2-2	TRBV2	TRBD2	-	CATSPLTSGKTTNTGELFF	TGTGCCACCTCCCCTTTGACTAGCGGGAAGACTACGAACACCGGGGAGCTGTTTTTT
TRBJ1-1	TRBV6-2/TRBV6-3	-	few	CASTQGWSTEAFF	TGTGCCAGCACTCAGGGCTGGAGCACTGAAGCTTTCTTT
TRBJ2-1	TRBV7-9	TRBD2	-	CASSSKIAGVPQNNEQFF	TGTGCCAGCAGCTCTAAAATAGCGGGAGTCCCCCAAAACAATGAGCAGTTCTTC
TRBJ2-1	TRBV12-2	-	-	CASRLAIVRGRGYNEQFF	TGTGCAAGTCGCTTAGCTATCGTGCGGGGGCGCGGATACAATGAGCAGTTCTTC
TRBJ2-2	TRBV4-2	-	-	CASSQDSTGESDTGELFF	TGTGCCAGCAGCCAAGATAGTACGGGGGAGAGCGACACCGGGGAGCTGTTTTTT
TRBJ2-5	TRBV10-3	TRBD1	-	CATGPGQGRRGPQETQYF	TGTGCCACCGGACCGGGACAGGGCCGTCGGGGTCCCCAAGAGACCCAGTACTTC
TRBJ2-7	TRBV4-1	TRBD1	once	CASKGQGNEQYF	TGCGCCAGCAAGGGACAGGGAAATGAGCAGTACTTC
TRBJ2-7	TRBV7-2	TRBD2	-	CASSLALLGREAYEQYF	TGTGCCAGCAGCTTAGCTCTCCTCGGGCGGGAGGCCTACGAGCAGTACTTC
TRBJ1-5	TRBV5-6	-	few	CASSQGRWNQPQHF	TGTGCCAGCAGCCAAGGACGGTGGAATCAGCCCCAGCATTTT
TRBJ2-1	TRBV5-6	-	-	CASSLGPEIEQFF	TGTGCCAGCAGCTTAGGCCCGGAAATTGAGCAGTTCTTC
TRBJ2-7	TRBV6-1	TRBD2	-	CASSEWGSGRILYEQYF	TGTGCCAGCAGTGAATGGGGTAGCGGGAGGATCCTATACGAGCAGTACTTC
TRBJ1-1	TRBV12-3/TRBV12-4	TRBD1	-	CASSLKGARNTEAFF	TGTGCCAGCAGTTTGAAGGGGGCCCGGAACACTGAAGCTTTCTTT
TRBJ1-2	TRBV20-1	TRBD1	-	CSAGRTGGSGYTF	TGCAGTGCTGGAAGGACAGGAGGCTCCGGCTACACCTTC
TRBJ2-1	TRBV5-1	-	-	CASSGSGGYNEQFF	TGCGCCAGCAGTGGTAGCGGAGGGTACAATGAGCAGTTCTTC
TRBJ1-2	TRBV19	-	-	CASSIAQGVRYGYTF	TGTGCCAGTAGTATAGCCCAGGGCGTGAGGTATGGCTACACCTTC
TRBJ1-3	TRBV27	-	-	CASSLAGTGNTIYF	TGTGCCAGCAGTTTAGCAGGGACTGGAAACACCATATATTTT
TRBJ2-1	TRBV29-1	-	-	CSVEPAEEGSYNEQFF	TGCAGCGTTGAGCCCGCGGAAGAAGGGTCCTACAATGAGCAGTTCTTC
TRBJ2-7	TRBV9	TRBD1	-	CASSVTGTGGPYEQYF	TGTGCCAGCAGCGTCACCGGGACAGGGGGCCCCTACGAGCAGTACTTC
TRBJ2-2	TRBV7-9	TRBD1	once	CASGILKGATEELFF	TGTGCCAGCGGTATCCTCAAGGGGGCGACCGAGGAGCTGTTTTTT
TRBJ2-4	TRBV5-4	TRBD1	-	CASRPGQGYIQYF	TGTGCCAGCAGGCCGGGACAGGGTTACATTCAGTACTTC
TRBJ2-3	TRBV29-1	TRBD2	-	CSARLAGTDTQYF	TGCAGCGCCCGACTAGCGGGCACAGATACGCAGTATTTT
TRBJ2-7	TRBV27	-	-	CASSLIWNRNEQYF	TGTGCCAGCAGTTTAATCTGGAATCGCAACGAGCAGTACTTC
TRBJ1-1	TRBV7-9	TRBD1	-	CASSLPDREGQAEAFF	TGTGCCAGCAGCTTACCAGACAGGGAGGGTCAGGCTGAAGCTTTCTTT
TRBJ1-1	TRBV2	-	-	CASSGWDREVFF	TGTGCCAGCAGTGGATGGGACCGAGAAGTTTTCTTT
TRBJ2-5	TRBV28	-	once	CASSPQGTRETQYF	TGTGCCAGCAGTCCCCAGGGGACCAGGGAGACCCAGTACTTC
TRBJ1-2	TRBV9	TRBD1	-	CASSVVGTGGYGYTF	TGTGCCAGCAGCGTAGTCGGGACAGGGGGTTATGGCTACACCTTC
TRBJ2-7	TRBV7-2	TRBD2	-	CASSPPGLAGAIYEQYF	TGTGCCAGCAGCCCACCGGGACTAGCGGGAGCGATATACGAGCAGTACTTC
TRBJ2-7	TRBV27	-	-	CASSTNPTGHEQYF	TGTGCCAGCAGTACGAACCCGACAGGACACGAGCAGTACTTC
TRBJ2-1	TRBV6-1	-	-	CASRIRSKPRPNEQFF	TGTGCCAGCAGGATAAGAAGCAAACCCCGGCCAAATGAGCAGTTCTTC
TRBJ2-1	TRBV7-9	TRBD2	many	CASTDPSLAGSSYEQFF	TGTGCCAGCACCGACCCCTCCCTAGCGGGATCCTCTTATGAGCAGTTCTTC
TRBJ1-1	TRBV19	TRBD1	-	CASSKSSGTGRENTEAFF	TGTGCCAGTAGTAAATCCTCCGGGACAGGGAGGGAGAACACTGAAGCTTTCTTT
TRBJ2-3	TRBV21-1	-	-	CASSKGNSGRVNTQYF	TGTGCCAGCAGCAAAGGGAATAGCGGGAGGGTGAATACGCAGTATTTT
TRBJ2-3	TRBV12-3/TRBV12-4	-	-	CASSRPRGDTDTQYF	TGTGCCAGCTCACGTCCCAGGGGGGACACAGATACGCAGTATTTT
TRBJ1-6	TRBV6-2/TRBV6-3	-	-	CASSYPPGREESPLHF	TGTGCCAGCAGTTACCCCCCCGGCCGAGAGGAATCACCCCTCCACTTT
TRBJ1-1	TRBV2	-	-	CASLESTEAFF	TGTGCCAGCTTAGAGTCCACTGAAGCTTTCTTT
TRBJ2-1	TRBV30	-	-	CAWTPSPPSSYNEQFF	TGTGCCTGGACCCCCTCCCCCCCCAGCTCCTACAATGAGCAGTTCTTC